What follows are 9 T cell receptor beta chains derived from one specimen sequenced in a study of a mutant IDH1 vaccine in newly diagnosed glioma. The antigens these receptors bind are not known. Data came from immunoSEQ multiplex PCR; TCRdb stores just in-frame clones and leaves some out. In the table there are around 32,000 clones, about 82% of which are singletons. Time point reported: week 35, safety follow-up. The study gave 300 ug of mutant IDH1 20-mer peptide per vaccine dose, with topical imiquimod. The input for sequencing was PBMCs, taken from a glioma patient whose treatment included an IDH1 peptide vaccine. The receptor set was obtained from a man aged 40-50 years with glioma. Some clones in this sample may be carry-over from other donors' samples.

The chain is built from TRBV21-1 and TRBJ2-7; TRBD2 was called by the table and not checked on the DNA. TRBV21-1 is reported as a pseudogene. This CDR3 contains 15 residues. This chain's CDR3 is CASSKERDIPGEQYF. The CDR3 DNA follows: TGTGCCAGCAGCAAAGAGCGGGACATACCTGGGGAGCAGTACTTC.

This clone has only one observation. This chain connects TRBV5-1 to TRBJ2-1; possibly TRBD2 for D (6 bases). V lost 0 bases to trimming and J lost 14 bases, with 15 bases between them. Germline V gene lookup returns CDR1 SGHRS and CDR2 YFSETQ. The CDR3 loop spans 13 amino acids. The CDR3 protein is CASSLALRGLEFF. The DNA of the CDR3 is TGCGCCAGCAGCTTGGCTTTACGGGGACTGGAGTTCTTC.

This clone has more than one count but fewer than ten. V and J are TRBV5-1 and TRBJ1-1; D gene ambiguous. V dropped 0 bases and J dropped 7 bases, with 19 bases sitting between them. The germline gives CDR1 SGHRS, CDR2 YFSETQ. This CDR3 is built from 16 residues. CDR3 loop: CASSLAADVALNEAFF. The CDR3 coding sequence is TGCGCCAGCAGCTTGGCCGCCGACGTGGCTTTGAATGAAGCTTTCTTT.

The chain recombines TRBV27 with TRBJ1-2; D is unclear. Germline V gene sequence: CDR1 MNHEY, CDR2 SMNVEV (reference sequence). Trimming shortened V by 6 bases and J by 3 bases, and 11 bases separated the two germline ends. The CDR3 consists of 13 residues. CDR3 region: CASSWTSDYGYTF. The CDR3 DNA reads TGTGCCAGCAGCTGGACCTCCGACTATGGCTACACCTTC.

The V call is TRBV5-6, the J call TRBJ1-3; no clear D gene. This CDR3 has 12 residues. Trimming cost V 5 bases and J 4 bases, with 7 bases left between them. Germline V CDR1 and CDR2: SGHDT, YYEEEE. The CDR3 DNA sequence: TGTGCCAGCAGTTCAGTCGGAAACACCATATATTTT. It translates to CASSSVGNTIYF. The full variable domain, with the rest looked up from reference TRBV5-6 and TRBJ1-3, is DAGVTQSPTHLIKTRGQQVTLRCSPKSGHDTVSWYQQALGQGPQFIFQYYEEEERQRGNFPDRFSGHQFPNYSSELNVNALLLGDSALYLCASSSVGNTIYFGEGSWLTVV.

This clone came up a few times. This chain links TRBV19 with TRBJ1-4, with no clear D. CDR3 length: 13 amino acids. Deletions cut 4 bases from V and 5 bases from J, with 8 bases between. CDR1 is LNHDA and CDR2 is SQIVND in the germline V gene (reference sequence). The CDR3 region has the DNA TGTGCCAGTAGTAATACAGAAAATGAAAAACTGTTTTTT. Translation gives CASSNTENEKLFF.

The CDR3 nucleotides read TGTGCCAGTAGTATTGGGCCCGGGGAGCTGTTTTTT. It encodes CASSIGPGELFF. The genes are TRBV19 and TRBJ2-2; D is undetermined. V lost 3 bases, J lost 6 bases, and 5 bases lay in between. The CDR3 totals 12 residues. The germline CDR1 and CDR2 sequences are LNHDA and SQIVND (reference sequence).

The CDR3 here is CASSRLEAGGRETQYF. The CDR3 DNA reads TGTGCCAGCAGTCGCCTAGAAGCGGGGGGGCGGGAGACCCAGTACTTC. The rearrangement links TRBV5-4 to TRBJ2-5; TRBD2 aligns across 10 bases. V shed 5 bases and J 5 bases; nucleotides not matched to a gene: 12. Germline CDR1 is SGHNT and CDR2 is YYREEE (reference sequence). The CDR3 consists of 16 residues.

This clone was seen just once. The chain recombines TRBV28 with TRBJ2-2, with D unresolved. The CDR3 has 14 amino acids. The V gene lost 7 bases and the J gene lost 6 bases, with 15 bases spanning the gap. Per germline, CDR1 MDHEN and CDR2 SYDVKM. DNA for the CDR3: TGTGCCAGCAATGTTATATCCCCCTCCGGGGAGCTGTTTTTT. It specifies CASNVISPSGELFF.